These T cell receptor beta chains were read from a single sample in a study of T cell responses to AZD1222 COVID-19 vaccine. The repertoire was sequenced with immunoSEQ multiplex PCR; TCRdb's copy has only in-frame clones and lacks some. This repertoire shows 110,000 to 150,000 clones, about nine tenths found once; its top ten account for 1.9%. Sequenced material: peripheral blood, taken 28 days after the second AZD1222 dose. These receptors came from an adult who received the AZD1222 COVID-19 vaccine. CDR3s include the opening cysteine and the closing phenylalanine or tryptophan. The D gene is left open where the match is weak. Only some rows state a clone size, as once, few, many or a class for expanded clones.

j_call: TRBJ1-2
clone_size: few
v_call: TRBV5-4
d_call: NA
cdr3_aa: CASSAQGSPPGYTF
cdr3_nt: TGTGCCAGCAGTGCACAGGGATCCCCGCCTGGCTACACCTTC

j_call: TRBJ2-3
clone_size: once
v_call: TRBV9
d_call: TRBD2
cdr3_aa: CASSGTRLTSGRTDTQYF
cdr3_nt: TGTGCCAGCAGTGGGACCAGACTGACTAGCGGGAGGACAGATACGCAGTATTTT

j_call: TRBJ1-1
clone_size: NA
v_call: TRBV5-8
d_call: NA
cdr3_aa: CASKIAGRREAFF
cdr3_nt: TGTGCCAGCAAAATTGCCGGGAGGCGTGAAGCTTTCTTT

j_call: TRBJ1-1
clone_size: once
v_call: TRBV27
d_call: NA
cdr3_aa: CASRAPGAGTEAFF
cdr3_nt: TGTGCCAGCAGGGCCCCCGGGGCAGGCACTGAAGCTTTCTTT

j_call: TRBJ2-1
clone_size: NA
v_call: TRBV7-3
d_call: TRBD2
cdr3_aa: CASSFGLAGNNEQFF
cdr3_nt: TGTGCCAGCAGCTTCGGGCTAGCGGGAAACAATGAGCAGTTCTTC

j_call: TRBJ2-5
clone_size: NA
v_call: TRBV19
d_call: TRBD2
cdr3_aa: CASSIGQAGGKETQYF
cdr3_nt: TGTGCCAGTAGTATAGGTCAAGCGGGAGGGAAAGAGACCCAGTACTTC

j_call: TRBJ1-5
clone_size: NA
v_call: TRBV7-9
d_call: NA
cdr3_aa: CASSLGNQLNQPQHF
cdr3_nt: TGTGCCAGCAGCTTAGGTAATCAGCTCAATCAGCCCCAGCATTTT

j_call: TRBJ1-2
clone_size: NA
v_call: TRBV6-5
d_call: NA
cdr3_aa: CASRSRDNYGYTF
cdr3_nt: TGTGCCAGCAGATCCCGAGATAACTATGGCTACACCTTC

j_call: TRBJ1-3
clone_size: NA
v_call: TRBV18
d_call: TRBD1
cdr3_aa: CASSPEGALGNTIYF
cdr3_nt: TGTGCCAGCTCACCCGAGGGGGCTCTTGGAAACACCATATATTTT

j_call: TRBJ1-3
clone_size: NA
v_call: TRBV19
d_call: NA
cdr3_aa: CASARKGNTIYF
cdr3_nt: TGTGCCAGTGCTCGCAAAGGAAACACCATATATTTT

j_call: TRBJ1-2
clone_size: NA
v_call: TRBV28
d_call: NA
cdr3_aa: CASNPFGTENYGYTF
cdr3_nt: TGTGCCAGCAACCCATTCGGGACGGAGAACTATGGCTACACCTTC

j_call: TRBJ2-3
clone_size: NA
v_call: TRBV5-1
d_call: TRBD2
cdr3_aa: CASSFSGPGTDTQYF
cdr3_nt: TGCGCCAGCAGTTTTAGCGGGCCCGGCACAGATACGCAGTATTTT

j_call: TRBJ2-3
clone_size: NA
v_call: TRBV7-9
d_call: NA
cdr3_aa: CASSPPEADTQYF
cdr3_nt: TGTGCCAGCAGCCCCCCGGAGGCGGATACGCAGTATTTT

j_call: TRBJ2-1
clone_size: once
v_call: TRBV11-2
d_call: NA
cdr3_aa: CASSPPGRFIRQFF
cdr3_nt: TGTGCCAGCAGCCCCCCGGGACGGTTCATCCGGCAGTTCTTC

j_call: TRBJ1-4
clone_size: NA
v_call: TRBV10-1
d_call: NA
cdr3_aa: CASPEGQNNEKLFF
cdr3_nt: TGCGCCAGCCCCGAGGGGCAGAATAATGAAAAACTGTTTTTT

j_call: TRBJ1-5
clone_size: NA
v_call: TRBV6-6
d_call: NA
cdr3_aa: CASSSGVGNQPQHF
cdr3_nt: TGTGCCAGCAGTTCGGGCGTAGGGAATCAGCCCCAGCATTTT

j_call: TRBJ1-4
clone_size: NA
v_call: TRBV10-3
d_call: TRBD1
cdr3_aa: CATRDSNEKLFF
cdr3_nt: TGTGCCACACGGGACAGCAACGAAAAACTGTTTTTT

j_call: TRBJ1-2
clone_size: NA
v_call: TRBV7-9
d_call: TRBD1
cdr3_aa: CASSLWTGSNYGYTF
cdr3_nt: TGTGCCAGCAGCCTCTGGACAGGCTCTAACTATGGCTACACCTTC

j_call: TRBJ2-2
clone_size: NA
v_call: TRBV4-1
d_call: TRBD2
cdr3_aa: CASSQVPGTSVTGELFF
cdr3_nt: TGCGCCAGCAGCCAAGTCCCAGGGACTAGCGTCACCGGGGAGCTGTTTTTT

j_call: TRBJ1-3
clone_size: NA
v_call: TRBV7-2
d_call: TRBD1
cdr3_aa: CASSPGQPHSGNTIYF
cdr3_nt: TGTGCCAGCAGCCCGGGACAGCCGCACTCTGGAAACACCATATATTTT

j_call: TRBJ1-1
clone_size: once
v_call: TRBV7-3
d_call: NA
cdr3_aa: CASSLGGVDTEAFF
cdr3_nt: TGTGCCAGCAGCTTGGGGGGAGTGGACACTGAAGCTTTCTTT

j_call: TRBJ2-3
clone_size: NA
v_call: TRBV27
d_call: NA
cdr3_aa: CASSPRDWYRADTQYF
cdr3_nt: TGTGCCAGCAGCCCCCGGGACTGGTATCGGGCAGATACGCAGTATTTT

j_call: TRBJ1-4
clone_size: NA
v_call: TRBV7-9
d_call: TRBD1
cdr3_aa: CASSLGTGPNSNEKLFF
cdr3_nt: TGTGCCAGCAGCTTAGGGACAGGACCCAACTCGAATGAAAAACTGTTTTTT

j_call: TRBJ1-2
clone_size: NA
v_call: TRBV2
d_call: NA
cdr3_aa: CASLPGPGGGYTF
cdr3_nt: TGTGCCAGCTTGCCGGGACCTGGAGGGGGCTACACCTTC

j_call: TRBJ2-7
clone_size: NA
v_call: TRBV9
d_call: TRBD2
cdr3_aa: CASSVSFGKLAGDDEQYF
cdr3_nt: TGTGCCAGCAGCGTGAGCTTTGGGAAACTAGCGGGGGATGACGAGCAGTACTTC

j_call: TRBJ1-1
clone_size: once
v_call: TRBV29-1
d_call: NA
cdr3_aa: CSVHFGNTEAFF
cdr3_nt: TGCAGCGTCCACTTCGGGAACACTGAAGCTTTCTTT

j_call: TRBJ1-4
clone_size: NA
v_call: TRBV4-1
d_call: NA
cdr3_aa: CASSPDGRGEKLFF
cdr3_nt: TGCGCCAGCAGCCCTGACGGGAGAGGGGAAAAACTGTTTTTT

j_call: TRBJ2-5
clone_size: few
v_call: TRBV5-6
d_call: NA
cdr3_aa: CASSLEGETQYF
cdr3_nt: TGTGCCAGCAGCTTGGAGGGAGAGACCCAGTACTTC

j_call: TRBJ1-3
clone_size: once
v_call: TRBV29-1
d_call: NA
cdr3_aa: CSVGSGSGNTIYF
cdr3_nt: TGCAGCGTTGGGTCGGGCTCTGGAAACACCATATATTTT

j_call: TRBJ2-2
clone_size: NA
v_call: TRBV5-6
d_call: TRBD2
cdr3_aa: CASSLSGSTGELFF
cdr3_nt: TGTGCCAGCAGCTTGAGCGGGAGTACCGGGGAGCTGTTTTTT

j_call: TRBJ2-3
clone_size: NA
v_call: TRBV12-5
d_call: NA
cdr3_aa: CASGPTDSYPTDTQYF
cdr3_nt: TGTGCTAGTGGTCCAACGGACTCCTACCCCACAGATACGCAGTATTTT

j_call: TRBJ1-4
clone_size: NA
v_call: TRBV24-1
d_call: NA
cdr3_aa: CATSDLGTSGEKLFF
cdr3_nt: TGTGCCACCAGTGACCTCGGGACATCTGGTGAAAAACTGTTTTTT

j_call: TRBJ2-1
clone_size: NA
v_call: TRBV27
d_call: TRBD2
cdr3_aa: CASTPTHRTSGGSYNEQFF
cdr3_nt: TGTGCCAGCACCCCGACACACCGGACTAGCGGGGGATCCTACAATGAGCAGTTCTTC

j_call: TRBJ1-1
clone_size: NA
v_call: TRBV5-1
d_call: TRBD1
cdr3_aa: CASRETGGLAFF
cdr3_nt: TGCGCCAGCAGGGAGACAGGGGGCCTGGCTTTCTTT

j_call: TRBJ1-2
clone_size: few
v_call: TRBV6-6
d_call: NA
cdr3_aa: CASSYGGSNYGYTF
cdr3_nt: TGTGCCAGCAGTTATGGCGGTTCTAACTATGGCTACACCTTC

j_call: TRBJ2-2
clone_size: once
v_call: TRBV30
d_call: TRBD2
cdr3_aa: CAWSGTSGRALFTGELFF
cdr3_nt: TGTGCCTGGAGTGGGACTAGCGGGAGGGCCCTTTTCACCGGGGAGCTGTTTTTT

j_call: TRBJ2-5
clone_size: once
v_call: TRBV29-1
d_call: TRBD1
cdr3_aa: CSGTTGAGETQYF
cdr3_nt: TGCAGCGGTACGACAGGGGCTGGAGAGACCCAGTACTTC

j_call: TRBJ1-1
clone_size: NA
v_call: TRBV30
d_call: NA
cdr3_aa: CAWSGQSNTEAFF
cdr3_nt: TGTGCCTGGAGTGGACAGTCAAACACTGAAGCTTTCTTT

j_call: TRBJ2-7
clone_size: NA
v_call: TRBV6-1
d_call: NA
cdr3_aa: CASSESRKYSYEQYF
cdr3_nt: TGTGCCAGCAGTGAATCCAGGAAGTACTCCTACGAGCAGTACTTC

j_call: TRBJ1-1
clone_size: NA
v_call: TRBV28
d_call: NA
cdr3_aa: CASSYVTGGVTEAFF
cdr3_nt: TGTGCCAGCAGTTACGTGACAGGAGGGGTCACTGAAGCTTTCTTT

j_call: TRBJ2-7
clone_size: NA
v_call: TRBV19
d_call: TRBD1
cdr3_aa: CATEGRDRAYEQYF
cdr3_nt: TGTGCCACCGAAGGGCGGGACAGGGCCTACGAGCAGTACTTC

j_call: TRBJ1-1
clone_size: NA
v_call: TRBV5-6
d_call: NA
cdr3_aa: CASSLDRGRINTEAFF
cdr3_nt: TGTGCCAGCAGCTTGGATAGGGGTAGGATAAACACTGAAGCTTTCTTT

j_call: TRBJ2-1
clone_size: NA
v_call: TRBV11-1
d_call: NA
cdr3_aa: CASSAPTGNEQFF
cdr3_nt: TGTGCCAGCAGCGCCCCTACAGGGAATGAGCAGTTCTTC

j_call: TRBJ1-4
clone_size: NA
v_call: TRBV6-6
d_call: NA
cdr3_aa: CASSYDRWLEKLFF
cdr3_nt: TGTGCCAGCAGTTACGACAGGTGGTTGGAAAAACTGTTTTTT

j_call: TRBJ2-4
clone_size: NA
v_call: TRBV11-2
d_call: TRBD2
cdr3_aa: CASSPGGTLQYF
cdr3_nt: TGTGCCAGCAGCCCGGGGGGGACACTTCAGTACTTC

j_call: TRBJ1-2
clone_size: NA
v_call: TRBV5-1
d_call: NA
cdr3_aa: CASSLGVSAPGYTF
cdr3_nt: TGCGCCAGCAGCTTGGGTGTCTCAGCTCCTGGCTACACCTTC

j_call: TRBJ2-7
clone_size: NA
v_call: TRBV15
d_call: TRBD2
cdr3_aa: CATSREVGLAGRPVHEQYF
cdr3_nt: TGTGCCACCAGCAGAGAAGTTGGGCTAGCGGGGCGTCCCGTCCACGAGCAGTACTTC

j_call: TRBJ1-5
clone_size: NA
v_call: TRBV21-1
d_call: NA
cdr3_aa: CANPSGGEVGQPQHF
cdr3_nt: TGTGCCAACCCTTCGGGTGGGGAGGTAGGACAGCCCCAGCATTTT

j_call: TRBJ1-4
clone_size: NA
v_call: TRBV5-1
d_call: TRBD1
cdr3_aa: CASSTDAQGRGEKLFF
cdr3_nt: TGCGCCAGCAGCACCGACGCACAGGGGCGGGGTGAAAAACTGTTTTTT

j_call: TRBJ2-1
clone_size: few
v_call: TRBV25-1
d_call: NA
cdr3_aa: CASSGTSIKQFF
cdr3_nt: TGTGCCAGCAGTGGAACTAGCATCAAGCAGTTCTTC

j_call: TRBJ1-5
clone_size: NA
v_call: TRBV10-3
d_call: TRBD1
cdr3_aa: CATTGQFNQPQHF
cdr3_nt: TGTGCCACCACGGGACAGTTCAATCAGCCCCAGCATTTT

j_call: TRBJ2-1
clone_size: NA
v_call: TRBV9
d_call: TRBD2
cdr3_aa: CASSPAGTSGGQGYNEQFF
cdr3_nt: TGTGCCAGCAGCCCCGCCGGGACTAGCGGGGGCCAGGGGTACAATGAGCAGTTCTTC